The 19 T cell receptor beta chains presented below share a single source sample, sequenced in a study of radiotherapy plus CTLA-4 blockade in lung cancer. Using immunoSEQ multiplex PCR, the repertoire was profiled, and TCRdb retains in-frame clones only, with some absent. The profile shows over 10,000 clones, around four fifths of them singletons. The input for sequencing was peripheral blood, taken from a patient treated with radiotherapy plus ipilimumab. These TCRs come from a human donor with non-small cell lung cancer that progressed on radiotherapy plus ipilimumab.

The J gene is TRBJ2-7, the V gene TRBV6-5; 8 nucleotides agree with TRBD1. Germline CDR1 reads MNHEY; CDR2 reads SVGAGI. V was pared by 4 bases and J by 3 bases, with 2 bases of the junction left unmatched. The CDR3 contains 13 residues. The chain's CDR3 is CASSSGQGYEQYF. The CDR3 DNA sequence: TGTGCCAGCAGTTCCGGACAGGGCTACGAGCAGTACTTC.

The CDR3 DNA sequence: TGCGCCAGCAGTCAGGGACCCTCTGAAAAACTGTTTTTT. Protein sequence: CASSQGPSEKLFF. The chain employs TRBV4-3 and TRBJ1-4; possible D gene TRBD1, 5 bases. The CDR3 has 13 residues. Trimming took 6 bases from V and 7 from J, leaving 12 bases between them. Germline V lookup: CDR1 LGHNA, CDR2 YSLEER.

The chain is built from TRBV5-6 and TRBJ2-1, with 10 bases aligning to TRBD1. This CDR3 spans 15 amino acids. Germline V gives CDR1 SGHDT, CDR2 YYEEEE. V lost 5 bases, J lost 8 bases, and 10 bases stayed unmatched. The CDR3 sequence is CASRMDRGVVDEQFF. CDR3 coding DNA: TGTGCCAGCAGGATGGACAGGGGGGTGGTCGATGAGCAGTTCTTC.

Written as DNA, the CDR3 is TGTGCCAGCAAATGGGGCGGTTACAATGAGCAGTTCTTC. It encodes CASKWGGYNEQFF. The V gene is TRBV6-1, the J gene TRBJ2-1, with a weak D call TRBD1 (5 bases). Trimming pared 7 bases from V and 4 bases from J, leaving 11 bases between. The CDR3 consists of 13 residues. Germline V gene sequence: CDR1 MNHNS, CDR2 SASEGT.

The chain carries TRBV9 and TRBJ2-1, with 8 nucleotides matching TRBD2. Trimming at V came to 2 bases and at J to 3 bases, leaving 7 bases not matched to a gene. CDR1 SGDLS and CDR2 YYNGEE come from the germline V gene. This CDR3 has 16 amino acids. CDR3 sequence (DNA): TGTGCCAGCAGCGTCCGGACTAGCAGACTCTACAATGAGCAGTTCTTC. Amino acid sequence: CASSVRTSRLYNEQFF.

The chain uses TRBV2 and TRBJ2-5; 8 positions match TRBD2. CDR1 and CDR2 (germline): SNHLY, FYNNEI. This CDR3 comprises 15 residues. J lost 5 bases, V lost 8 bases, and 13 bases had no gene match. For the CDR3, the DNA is TGTGCCAGCTCCCTCCGGGGGGGGGCGTACGAGACCCAGTACTTC. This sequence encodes CASSLRGGAYETQYF.

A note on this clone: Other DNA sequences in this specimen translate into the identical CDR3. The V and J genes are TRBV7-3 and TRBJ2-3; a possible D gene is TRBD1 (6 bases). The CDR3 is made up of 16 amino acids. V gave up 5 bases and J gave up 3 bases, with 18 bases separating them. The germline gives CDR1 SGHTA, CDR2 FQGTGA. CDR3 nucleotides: TGTGCCAGCAGCCACCATGGTGGGGGCGAAACAGATACGCAGTATTTT. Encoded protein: CASSHHGGGETDTQYF.

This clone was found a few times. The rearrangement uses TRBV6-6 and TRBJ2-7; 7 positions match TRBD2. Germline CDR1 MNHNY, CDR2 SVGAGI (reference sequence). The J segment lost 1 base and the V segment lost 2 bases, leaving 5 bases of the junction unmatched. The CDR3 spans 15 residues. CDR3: CASSYRRGGSYEQYF. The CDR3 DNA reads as TGTGCCAGCAGTTACCGCCGGGGAGGGTCCTACGAGCAGTACTTC.

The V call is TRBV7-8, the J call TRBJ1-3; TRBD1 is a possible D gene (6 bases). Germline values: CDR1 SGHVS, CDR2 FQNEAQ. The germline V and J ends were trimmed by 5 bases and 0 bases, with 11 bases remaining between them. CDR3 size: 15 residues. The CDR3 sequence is CASSRDTRSGNTIYF. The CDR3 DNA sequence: TGTGCCAGCAGCCGGGACACCCGCTCTGGAAACACCATATATTTT.

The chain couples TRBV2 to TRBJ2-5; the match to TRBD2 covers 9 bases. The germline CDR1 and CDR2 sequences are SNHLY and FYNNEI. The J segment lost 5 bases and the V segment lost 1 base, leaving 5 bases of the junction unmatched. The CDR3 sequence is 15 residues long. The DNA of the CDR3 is TGTGCCAGCAGTGAAGGCGGGGGGGCCCTTGAGACCCAGTACTTC. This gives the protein CASSEGGGALETQYF.

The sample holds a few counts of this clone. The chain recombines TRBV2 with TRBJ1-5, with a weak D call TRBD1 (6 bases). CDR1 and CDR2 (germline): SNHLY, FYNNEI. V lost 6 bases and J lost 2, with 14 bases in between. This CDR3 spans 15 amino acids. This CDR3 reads CASRPGVIGNQPQHF. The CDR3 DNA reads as TGTGCCAGCAGACCAGGGGTAATCGGCAATCAGCCCCAGCATTTT.

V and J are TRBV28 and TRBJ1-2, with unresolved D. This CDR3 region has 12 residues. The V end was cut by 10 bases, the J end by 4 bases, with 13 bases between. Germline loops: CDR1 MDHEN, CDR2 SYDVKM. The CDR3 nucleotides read TGTGCCAACTCGTCCCCATCCTATGGCTACACCTTC. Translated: CANSSPSYGYTF.

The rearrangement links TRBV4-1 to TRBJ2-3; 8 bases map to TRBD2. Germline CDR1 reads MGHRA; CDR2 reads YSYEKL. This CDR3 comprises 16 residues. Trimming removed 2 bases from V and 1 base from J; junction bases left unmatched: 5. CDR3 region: CASSQSRAGGTDTQYF. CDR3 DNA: TGCGCCAGCAGCCAATCCAGAGCGGGGGGCACAGATACGCAGTATTTT.

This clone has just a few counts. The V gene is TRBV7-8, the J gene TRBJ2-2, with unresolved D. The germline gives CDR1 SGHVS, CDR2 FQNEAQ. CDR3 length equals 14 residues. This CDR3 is CAVATPVGTGELFF. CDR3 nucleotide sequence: TGTGCTGTTGCGACACCCGTGGGCACCGGGGAGCTGTTTTTT. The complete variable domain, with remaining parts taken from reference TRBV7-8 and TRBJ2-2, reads GAGVSQSPRYKVAKRGQDVALRCDPISGHVSLFWYQQALGQGPEFLTYFQNEAQLDKSGLPSDRFFAERPEGSVSTLKIQRTQQEDSAVYLCAVATPVGTGELFFGEGSRLTVL.

CDR3: CASSAGTGVDQPQHF. The CDR3 DNA reads TGTGCCAGCAGCGCTGGGACAGGGGTCGATCAGCCCCAGCATTTT. This chain joins TRBV9 and TRBJ1-5, with TRBD1 matching 10 bases. The CDR3 has 15 residues. Germline CDR1 and CDR2: SGDLS and YYNGEE. V was clipped by 3 bases and J by 5 bases; unmatched bases: 5. The whole variable domain, remainder taken from reference TRBV9 and TRBJ1-5, is DSGVTQTPKHLITATGQRVTLRCSPRSGDLSVYWYQQSLDQGLQFLIQYYNGEERAKGNILERFSAQQFPDLHSELNLSSLELGDSALYFCASSAGTGVDQPQHFGDGTRLSIL.

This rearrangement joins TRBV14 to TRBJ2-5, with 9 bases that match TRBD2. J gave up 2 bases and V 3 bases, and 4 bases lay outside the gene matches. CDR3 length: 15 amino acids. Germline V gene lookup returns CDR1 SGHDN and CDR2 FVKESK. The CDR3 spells CASSHNSGGQETQYF. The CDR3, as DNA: TGTGCCAGCAGCCATAATAGCGGGGGACAAGAGACCCAGTACTTC.

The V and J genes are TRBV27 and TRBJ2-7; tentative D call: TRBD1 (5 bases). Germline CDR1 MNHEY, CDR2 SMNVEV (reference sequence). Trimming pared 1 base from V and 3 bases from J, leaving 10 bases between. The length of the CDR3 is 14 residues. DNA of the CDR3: TGTGCCAGCAGTTTATGGGGCAGCCACTACGAGCAGTACTTC. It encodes CASSLWGSHYEQYF.

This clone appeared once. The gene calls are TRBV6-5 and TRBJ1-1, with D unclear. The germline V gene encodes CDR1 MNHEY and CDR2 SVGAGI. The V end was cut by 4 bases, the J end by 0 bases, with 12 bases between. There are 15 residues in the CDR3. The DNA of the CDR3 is TGTGCCAGCAGTTTATTCCCGGGGATGAACACTGAAGCTTTCTTT. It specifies CASSLFPGMNTEAFF.

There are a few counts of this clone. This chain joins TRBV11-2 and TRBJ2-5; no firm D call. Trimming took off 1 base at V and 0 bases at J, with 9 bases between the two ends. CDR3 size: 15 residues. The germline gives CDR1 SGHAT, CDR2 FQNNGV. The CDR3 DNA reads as TGTGCCAGCAGCTTAGCGTACAGTAACCAAGAGACCCAGTACTTC. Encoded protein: CASSLAYSNQETQYF.